The clone carrying this TCR beta chain was seen a few times. Its matching antigen is unknown. One end of the junction varies from germline; a read error may be responsible. Patients who had autoimmune disease history or got systemic immunosuppression were left out. The data were taken from a study of OX40 agonist ivuxolimab in advanced cancers. Whole-study context: All patients had ivuxolimab intravenously every 2 weeks at 0.01 to 10 mg/kg. General study findings and limits: Average numbers of expanded clones were greater in CD8+ T cells than in CD4+. It was also the case that some nonresponders had low normalized T-cell clonal expansion.

The CDR3 sequence is 18 residues long. Germline CDR1 and CDR2: SGHTA and FQGNSA. The repertoire was sequenced with immunoSEQ multiplex PCR; TCRdb's copy has only in-frame clones and lacks some. The data contain 20,000 to 25,000 clones, around 87% of them seen just once; the ten biggest clones take up under 20%. The sequences come from CD4+ or CD8+ T cells sorted from blood, collected in a trial of the OX40 agonist ivuxolimab. The TCR originated in an adult with an advanced solid tumor such as melanoma, head and neck, liver or kidney cancer. The rearrangement uses TRBV7-2 and TRBJ2-7; D tentatively reads TRBD1 or TRBD2 (5 bases each). CDR3 in DNA: TGTGCCAGCAGCTCATATTTCGGGACGGGGCTCGTAGGTAACGAGGAGTACTTC. Translation: CASSSYFGTGLVGNEEYF. Variable domain in full (rest from reference TRBV7-2 and TRBJ2-7): GAGVSQSPSNKVTEKGKDVELRCDPISGHTALYWYRQSLGQGLEFLIYFQGNSAPDKSGLPSDRFSAERTGGSVSTLTIQRTQQEDSAVYLCASSSYFGTGLVGNEEYFGPGTRLTVT.